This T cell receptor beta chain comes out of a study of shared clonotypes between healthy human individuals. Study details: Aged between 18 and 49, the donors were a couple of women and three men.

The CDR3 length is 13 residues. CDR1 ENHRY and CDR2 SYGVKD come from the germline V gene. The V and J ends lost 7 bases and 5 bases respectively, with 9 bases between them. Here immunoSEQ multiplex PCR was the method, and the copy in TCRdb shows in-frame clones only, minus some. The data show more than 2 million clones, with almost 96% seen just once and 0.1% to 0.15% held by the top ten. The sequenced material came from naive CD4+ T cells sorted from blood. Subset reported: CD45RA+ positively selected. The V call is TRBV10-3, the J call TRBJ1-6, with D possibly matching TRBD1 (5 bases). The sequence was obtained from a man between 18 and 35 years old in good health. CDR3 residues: CAITGADNSPLHF. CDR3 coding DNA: TGTGCCATCACTGGGGCCGATAATTCACCCCTCCACTTT.